Presented here are 13 T cell receptor beta chains from one specimen sequenced in a study of tumor-infiltrating lymphocytes in primary liver carcinoma. TCR beta cDNA was reverse-transcribed from about 500 ng of total RNA. The reaction used a constant-region primer and ProtoScript II reverse transcriptase. ARM-PCR was slightly modified, and three nested multiplex PCR rounds with it gave rise to the TCR beta libraries. The opening two PCR rounds, ten to eleven cycles each, paired TRBV1-TRBV30 forward primers with a C-beta reverse primer. TCRdb independently ran MiXCR on the multiplex PCR reads; one entry per CDR3 protein. The sample records roughly 100,000 distinct CDR3 sequences, around 84% being singletons. Between about 20 and 30 mg of unsorted bulk tissue served as the source from which RNA and DNA were co-extracted. Material for sequencing was liver tumor tissue from sampling region 3. Noted subset: tumor region T3, left-lateral pole. These TCRs come from a man in his forties with primary liver carcinoma and hepatitis B virus infection.

Turning to this clonotype: The germline gene is not matched at one end of the junction; a read error may be the cause. The CDR3 bases are TGTACCATCAGACCTCCCCCCGGGACTAGCCTTACGTCTGGCGAGCAGTACTTC. This gives the protein CTIRPPPGTSLTSGEQYF. The genes are TRBV10-3 and TRBJ2-7; 9 bases are a match to TRBD2. The CDR3 runs 18 residues. Germline V lookup: CDR1 ENHRY, CDR2 SYGVKD.

The chain recombines TRBV6-5 with TRBJ2-3; possibly TRBD2 for D (5 bases). CDR3 length equals 15 residues. In germline, CDR1 is MNHEY, CDR2 SVGAGI. The V end lost 5 bases, the J end lost 4 bases, and 16 bases lay between the germline ends. The CDR3 spells CASSLSTRGSDTQYF. In DNA form, the CDR3 reads TGTGCCAGCAGTCTCTCGACGCGAGGGTCAGATACGCAGTATTTT.

V usage is TRBV6-5 and J usage is TRBJ2-5; no reliable D call. With 7 bases removed from V and 5 bases from J, the gap between germline ends came to 11 bases. The CDR3 loop spans 12 amino acids. Germline V gene data show CDR1 as MNHEY and CDR2 as SVGAGI. DNA of the CDR3: TGTGCCAGCAATCCCGATTGGGAGACCCAGTACTTC. This encodes CASNPDWETQYF.

For this clonotype: Likely a read error: the CDR3 ends without its conserved phenylalanine or tryptophan. This chain uses TRBV25-1 with TRBJ1-6; a weak D match, TRBD1 (5 bases). V lost 5 bases and J 6 bases, leaving 8 bases between the germline ends. CDR1 is MGHDK, CDR2 SYGVNS, per germline. The CDR3 length is 13 residues. CDR3 nucleotide sequence: TGTGCCAGCAGTAGACAGCCTAATTCACCCCTCCACTGT. It specifies CASSRQPNSPLHC.

About this clonotype: The junction and the germline gene differ at one end; a read error may be behind it. The chain is built from TRBV6-5 and TRBJ2-5; tentative D call: TRBD2 (7 bases). The CDR3 runs to 15 residues. Per germline, CDR1 MNHEY and CDR2 SVGAGI. The CDR3 is CVSSYGTGREETHSF. CDR3 DNA: TGTGTCAGCAGTTACGGTACAGGGAGGGAAGAGACCCACTCCTTC.

The V and J genes are TRBV19 and TRBJ2-5; perhaps TRBD2 as D (5 bases). Germline values: CDR1 LNHDA, CDR2 SQIVND (reference sequence). CDR3 length: 13 residues. Trimming shortened V by 10 bases and J by 2 bases, and 14 bases separated the two germline ends. Here the CDR3 DNA reads TGTGCCACCCGGGGAACGGCTCAAGAGACCCAGTACTTC. It specifies CATRGTAQETQYF.

For this clonotype: A much larger clone sits a single nucleotide away, making a read error possible. V gene TRBV9 combines with J gene TRBJ1-4; no reliable D call. CDR1 is SGDLS, CDR2 YYNGEE, per germline. The CDR3 runs to 14 residues. Deletions cut 5 bases from V and 8 bases from J, with 16 bases between. Here the CDR3 DNA reads TGTGCCAGCAGAGCCCAAATGGGTAGCGAAAAACTGTTTTTT. This codes for CASRAQMGSEKLFF. The whole variable domain, filled in from reference TRBV9 and TRBJ1-4, reads DSGVTQTPKHLITATGQRVTLRCSPRSGDLSVYWYQQSLDQGLQFLIQYYNGEERAKGNILERFSAQQFPDLHSELNLSSLELGDSALYFCASRAQMGSEKLFFGSGTQLSVL.

Notes on this clonotype: Its ends do not fully match the called genes, so a read error is possible. As DNA, the CDR3 is TGTGCCAGCGGTACCCCGAACACCGAGGAGCTGTTTTTT. This sequence encodes CASGTPNTEELFF. This chain connects TRBV6-1 to TRBJ2-2, with D unclear. The CDR3 consists of 13 residues. Per germline, CDR1 MNHNS and CDR2 SASEGT.

This clonotype was recorded once. This sequence may be a read error, since a much larger clone differs from it by one base. The CDR3 is CSALREVSYNEQFF. The CDR3 DNA reads as TGCAGTGCTCTTCGGGAGGTTTCCTACAATGAGCAGTTCTTC. J is TRBJ2-1 and V is TRBV20-1, with 7 bases matching TRBD2. The CDR3 extends over 14 amino acids. Germline V lookup: CDR1 DFQATT, CDR2 SNEGSKA (reference sequence). The V gene end was trimmed by 5 bases and the J gene end by 1 base; junction bases not matched to a gene: 5.

Details on this clonotype: One end of the junction fails to match germline, which may point to a read error. This chain links TRBV6-5 with TRBJ2-2, with D possibly called TRBD1 or TRBD2 (6 bases each). The CDR3 covers 15 residues. Germline CDR1 and CDR2: MNHEY and SVGAGI. CDR3 DNA sequence: TGTGCCAGGAGTTACCGGGGGCTGGGGACCGGGGAGCTGTTGTTT. The encoded protein is CARSYRGLGTGELLF.

The V call is TRBV12-3 or TRBV12-4, the J call TRBJ2-1; 7 bases are shared with TRBD1. This CDR3 has 16 amino acids. V shed 5 bases, J shed 2 bases, and the junction held 9 bases outside the gene matches. The CDR3: CASSPGTEAPYNEQFF. Here the CDR3 DNA reads TGTGCCAGCAGTCCCGGGACAGAGGCCCCCTACAATGAGCAGTTCTTC.

As for this clonotype: Lacking the conserved final phenylalanine or tryptophan, this CDR3 likely reflects a read error. V is TRBV28 and J is TRBJ1-1; D may be TRBD1 (5 bases). The ends were cut back, 10 bases at V and 9 bases at J, with 21 bases in the middle. Looked up from germline, CDR1 is MDHEN and CDR2 is SYDVKM. The CDR3 sequence is 13 residues long. CDR3 in amino acids: CATIRGSVRQAFV. DNA of the CDR3: TGTGCCACAATTCGGGGCAGCGTCCGGCAAGCTTTCGTT.

The chain recombines TRBV11-2 with TRBJ2-1; 8 nucleotides line up with TRBD2. Germline CDR1 and CDR2: SGHAT and FQNNGV. J gave up 3 bases and V 9 bases, and 16 bases lay outside the gene matches. The CDR3 extends over 17 amino acids. CDR3 residues: CASSLNRGGRFYNEQFF. In nucleotides, the CDR3 is TGTGCCAGTAGCCTAAATAGGGGCGGGAGGTTCTACAATGAGCAGTTCTTC.